This TCR beta chain stems from a study of T cells after yellow fever vaccination (dated by TCRdb to the late 2010s). Regarding the complete study: Libraries from fractions with low cell numbers were prepared with the SMART-Seq v4 Ultra Low Input RNA kit. To track T-cell clones before and after primary and booster YFV17D yellow fever vaccination, bulk TCR alpha and beta repertoires were sequenced longitudinally. Two healthy male donors, one aged 18 to 30 and one aged 30 to 40 years, made up the cohort. Bulk PBMC replicates and cell subsets were isolated from blood drawn at multiple timepoints before and after both primary and secondary immunization.

Regarding this clonotype: What antigen it recognizes has not been identified. No per-base quality is available; no much larger clone lies one base away.

The junction shows trimming of 6 bases on V and 7 bases on J, plus 18 bases between the germline ends. Based on the germline V gene, the CDR1 and CDR2 sequences are MNHEY and SVGEGT. Including cysteine and phenylalanine, the CDR3 has 15 amino acids. The CDR3 DNA has 45 bases and is translated from base 1. Points the paper makes about the study in general: Because the study included only a couple of donors, the extent to which the findings can be generalized is limited. After the booster, most clones that had expanded after primary vaccination were detected again (almost 97% of CD4 and 88% of CD8), suggesting broad maintenance of memory. Computational filtering was needed because FACS-sorted repertoires could contain abundant contaminating clonotypes from the bulk population. A small share of clonotypes occurred in both CD4 and CD8 compartments, likely arising from convergent recombination. The secondary T-cell response was weaker than the primary response but faster, peaking on day 5 instead of day 15.

The listed sequencing device is Illumina NovaSeq 6000. TCR cDNA was synthesized by 5'RACE template switching, through which a universal primer site and unique molecular identifiers were introduced. Priming of cDNA synthesis was performed from both the TCR alpha and TCR beta constant segments. Libraries were amplified in two PCR steps, with sample barcodes and sequencing adapters added in the second step. Sequencing of the libraries was done on either Illumina HiSeq 2500 (2x100 bp) or NovaSeq (2x150 bp). In the paper's pipeline: MIGEC handled demultiplexing of reads and collapsing into UMI consensus sequences, while MiXCR performed V(D)J alignment. Vaccine-responding clonotypes were defined with edgeR using replicate PBMC samples, requiring FDR below 0.01 and a log2 fold change above 5 up to day 15. CD4 or CD8 identity was assigned to each bulk clonotype according to whether the clonotype was present at higher abundance in the sequenced CD4 repertoire or the sequenced CD8 repertoire. The public sequencing data were trimmed at Q25 with fastp and processed into clonotypes with MiXCR by TCRdb, which kept only in-frame beta chains. Duplicate CDR3 protein sequences are folded into a single record with the most common DNA and genes. The V and J calls, along with clone size, are taken from TCRdb and not from the paper's own processing. The sample table lists just over 250,000 distinct CDR3 sequences, around 4.9% of them with a count of one. The biggest ten clones account for roughly 3% of the sample.

The treatment or condition label on this specimen signifies: live attenuated yellow fever vaccine strain. A standard Ficoll-Paque protocol was used to isolate PBMCs from peripheral blood. CD4 and CD8 T-cell fractions were isolated with Dynabeads CD4 and CD8 positive selection kits. TriZol was used to extract RNA from bulk PBMCs, from CD4 and CD8 fractions, and from dextramer-positive and dextramer-negative fractions. This material consisted of CD4+ T cells sorted from PBMCs, taken on the day of the yellow fever booster vaccination. The V and J genes are TRBV6-2 or TRBV6-3 and TRBJ2-2, with no D gene named confidently. The clonotype comes from a man aged 18 to 29 who received the YFV17D yellow fever vaccine. The sequenced DNA is TGTGCCAGCAGCTTGCGGACCGGCTCGGGCGGGGAGCTGTTTTTT. This translates into CASSLRTGSGGELFF.